The present T cell receptor beta chain was sequenced within a study of OX40 agonist ivuxolimab in advanced cancers. The table came from immunoSEQ multiplex PCR; TCRdb's copy has only in-frame clones and leaves some out. This table has about 38,000 clones, about nine tenths appearing once. V was cut by 5 bases and J by 1 base, with 20 bases left in between. CDR1 and CDR2 (germline): SGHVS, FQNEAQ. The CDR3 length is 17 residues. The specimen was CD4+ or CD8+ T cells sorted from blood, collected in a trial of the OX40 agonist ivuxolimab. The V and J genes are TRBV7-8 and TRBJ1-1; perhaps TRBD1 as D (5 bases). This receptor was identified in an adult with an advanced solid tumor such as melanoma, head and neck, liver or kidney cancer. The CDR3 region is CASSPIPIATENTEAFF. As DNA, the CDR3 is TGTGCCAGCAGCCCTATTCCCATAGCGACAGAGAACACTGAAGCTTTCTTT. Complete variable domain (other parts from reference TRBV7-8 and TRBJ1-1): GAGVSQSPRYKVAKRGQDVALRCDPISGHVSLFWYQQALGQGPEFLTYFQNEAQLDKSGLPSDRFFAERPEGSVSTLKIQRTQQEDSAVYLCASSPIPIATENTEAFFGQGTRLTVV.